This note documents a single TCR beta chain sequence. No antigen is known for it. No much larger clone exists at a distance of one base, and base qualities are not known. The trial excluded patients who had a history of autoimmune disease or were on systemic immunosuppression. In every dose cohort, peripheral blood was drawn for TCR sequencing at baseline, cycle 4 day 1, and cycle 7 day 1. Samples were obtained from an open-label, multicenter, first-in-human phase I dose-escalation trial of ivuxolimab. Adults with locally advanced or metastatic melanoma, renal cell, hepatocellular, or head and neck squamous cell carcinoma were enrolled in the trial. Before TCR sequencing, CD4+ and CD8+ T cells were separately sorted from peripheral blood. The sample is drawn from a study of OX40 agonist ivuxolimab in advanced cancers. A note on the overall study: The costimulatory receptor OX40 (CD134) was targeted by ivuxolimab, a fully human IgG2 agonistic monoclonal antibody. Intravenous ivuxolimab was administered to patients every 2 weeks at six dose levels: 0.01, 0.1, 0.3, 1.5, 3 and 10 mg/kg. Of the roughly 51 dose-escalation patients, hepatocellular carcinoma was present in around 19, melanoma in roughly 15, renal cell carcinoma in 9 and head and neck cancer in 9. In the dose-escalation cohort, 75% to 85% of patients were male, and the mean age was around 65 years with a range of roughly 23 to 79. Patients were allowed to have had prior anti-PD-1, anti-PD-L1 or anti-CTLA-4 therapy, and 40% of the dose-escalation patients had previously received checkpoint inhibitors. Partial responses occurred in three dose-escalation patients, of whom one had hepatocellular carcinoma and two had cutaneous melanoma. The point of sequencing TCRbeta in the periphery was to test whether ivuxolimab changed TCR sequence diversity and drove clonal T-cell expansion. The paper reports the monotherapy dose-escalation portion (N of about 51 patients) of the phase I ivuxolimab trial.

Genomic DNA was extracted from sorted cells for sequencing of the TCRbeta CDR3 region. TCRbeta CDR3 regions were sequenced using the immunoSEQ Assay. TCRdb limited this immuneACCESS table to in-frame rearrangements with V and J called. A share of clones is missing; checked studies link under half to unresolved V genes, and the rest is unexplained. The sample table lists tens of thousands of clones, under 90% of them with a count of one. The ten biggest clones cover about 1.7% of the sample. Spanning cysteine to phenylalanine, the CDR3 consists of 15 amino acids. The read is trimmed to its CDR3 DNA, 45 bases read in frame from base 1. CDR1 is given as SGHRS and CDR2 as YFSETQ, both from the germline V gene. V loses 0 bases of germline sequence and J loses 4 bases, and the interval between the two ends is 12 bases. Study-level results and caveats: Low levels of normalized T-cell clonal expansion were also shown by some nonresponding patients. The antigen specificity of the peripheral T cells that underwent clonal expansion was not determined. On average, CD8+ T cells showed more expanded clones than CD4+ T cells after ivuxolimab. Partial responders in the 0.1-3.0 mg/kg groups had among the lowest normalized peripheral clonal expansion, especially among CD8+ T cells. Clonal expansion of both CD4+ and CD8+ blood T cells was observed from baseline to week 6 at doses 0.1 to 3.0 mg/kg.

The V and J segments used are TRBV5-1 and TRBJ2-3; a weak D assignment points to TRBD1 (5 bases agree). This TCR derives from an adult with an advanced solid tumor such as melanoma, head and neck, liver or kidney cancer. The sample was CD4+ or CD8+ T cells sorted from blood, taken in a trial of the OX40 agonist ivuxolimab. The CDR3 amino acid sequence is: CASSLEGDTADTQYF. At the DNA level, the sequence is TGCGCCAGCAGCTTGGAAGGGGATACTGCAGATACGCAGTATTTT.